Following are 9 T cell receptor beta chains from one sample sequenced in a study of cytomegalovirus exposure and HLA in healthy donors. Primers for the PCR totalled 60 Vbeta and 13 Jbeta. Here immunoSEQ multiplex PCR was the method, and the copy in TCRdb shows in-frame clones only, minus some. This repertoire includes about 130,000 clones. The sequencing sample was made of PBMCs. All receptors come from a woman aged 40 to 50 in good health and CMV-seropositive.

The CDR3 DNA follows: TGTGCCAGCAGTCTTCGAATAGGGACAGGCAACTATGGCTACACCTTC. Its translation is CASSLRIGTGNYGYTF. This sequence joins TRBV27 and TRBJ1-2; 8 positions match TRBD1. Trimming cost V 5 bases and J 2 bases; bases outside gene matches: 10. The CDR3 extends over 16 amino acids. Germline loops: CDR1 MNHEY, CDR2 SMNVEV (reference sequence).

This chain joins TRBV6-1 and TRBJ2-7, with D possibly TRBD2 on 6 matching bases. V gave up 0 bases and J gave up 3 bases, with 9 bases separating them. The CDR3 runs to 14 residues. Germline-derived CDR1 and CDR2 are MNHNS and SASEGT. The chain's CDR3 is CASSEAGGSYEQYF. CDR3 in DNA: TGTGCCAGCAGTGAAGCGGGAGGTAGCTACGAGCAGTACTTC.

This chain uses TRBV6-1 with TRBJ2-1, with D uncertain. The V end was cut by 2 bases, the J end by 15 bases, with 14 bases between. There are 12 residues in the CDR3. CDR1 and CDR2 (germline): MNHNS, SASEGT. The CDR3 loop reads CASSERSRRRFF. The CDR3 nucleotides are TGTGCCAGCAGTGAAAGAAGTAGGCGGCGGTTCTTC.

The V and J genes are TRBV5-1 and TRBJ2-7; 10 bases agree with TRBD2. Losses at the gene ends were 2 bases for V and 7 bases for J; bases not matched to a gene: 9. The CDR3 is 15 amino acids. CDR1 is SGHRS, CDR2 YFSETQ, per germline. CDR3 sequence reads: CASSLRLAGEGEQYF. The CDR3, as DNA: TGCGCCAGCAGCTTAAGGCTAGCGGGAGAGGGGGAGCAGTACTTC.

The rearrangement joins TRBV29-1 to TRBJ1-1; tentative D call: TRBD1 (5 bases). The V end lost 4 bases, the J end lost 5 bases, and 35 bases lay between the germline ends. CDR3 length: 20 residues. The germline V gene encodes CDR1 SQVTM and CDR2 ANQGSEA. The CDR3 region is CSVASEFPHGQGKRGTEAFF. DNA of the CDR3: TGCAGCGTTGCATCGGAGTTTCCTCATGGGCAGGGCAAAAGGGGAACTGAAGCTTTCTTT. The full variable domain, completed using reference TRBV29-1 and TRBJ1-1, is SAVISQKPSRDICQRGTSLTIQCQVDSQVTMMFWYRQQPGQSLTLIATANQGSEATYESGFVIDKFPISRPNLTFSTLTVSNMSPEDSSIYLCSVASEFPHGQGKRGTEAFFGQGTRLTVV.

V usage is TRBV10-2 and J usage is TRBJ2-7; D may be TRBD2 (6 bases). CDR1 is WSHSY and CDR2 is SAAADI in the germline V gene. Trimming left V 6 bases short and J 4 bases short, with 10 bases between. This CDR3 region has 12 residues. The CDR3 sequence: CASRGGFYEQYF. DNA of the CDR3: TGCGCCAGCAGGGGGGGATTTTACGAGCAGTACTTC.

The chain recombines TRBV28 with TRBJ2-2, with TRBD2 matching over 12 bases. The germline V gene has CDR1 MDHEN and CDR2 SYDVKM. The CDR3 contains 17 residues. V lost 5 bases and J lost 4; bases outside the gene matches: 8. DNA for the CDR3: TGTGCCAGCAGTCTAGGGGGGACTAGCGGGTTCACCGGGGAGCTGTTTTTT. Protein: CASSLGGTSGFTGELFF.

V usage is TRBV9 and J usage is TRBJ2-1, with 8 bases that match TRBD2. This CDR3 contains 16 residues. The J segment lost 8 bases and the V segment lost 2 bases, leaving 12 bases of the junction unmatched. Germline values: CDR1 SGDLS, CDR2 YYNGEE. The CDR3 sequence is CASSVLSGGRSDEQFF. In DNA form, the CDR3 reads TGTGCCAGCAGCGTCCTCTCGGGCGGGAGGAGCGATGAGCAGTTCTTC. The variable domain in full, completed from reference TRBV9 and TRBJ2-1, reads DSGVTQTPKHLITATGQRVTLRCSPRSGDLSVYWYQQSLDQGLQFLIQYYNGEERAKGNILERFSAQQFPDLHSELNLSSLELGDSALYFCASSVLSGGRSDEQFFGPGTRLTVL.

The V gene is TRBV5-1, the J gene TRBJ1-1; 7 bases line up with TRBD1. Per the germline V gene, CDR1 is SGHRS and CDR2 is YFSETQ. V lost 4 bases to trimming and J lost 6 bases; unmatched junction nucleotides: 9. This CDR3 contains 14 residues. The CDR3 bases are TGCGCCAGCAGCCGAACAGGGGTCGGTGCTGAAGCTTTCTTT. Protein sequence: CASSRTGVGAEAFF.